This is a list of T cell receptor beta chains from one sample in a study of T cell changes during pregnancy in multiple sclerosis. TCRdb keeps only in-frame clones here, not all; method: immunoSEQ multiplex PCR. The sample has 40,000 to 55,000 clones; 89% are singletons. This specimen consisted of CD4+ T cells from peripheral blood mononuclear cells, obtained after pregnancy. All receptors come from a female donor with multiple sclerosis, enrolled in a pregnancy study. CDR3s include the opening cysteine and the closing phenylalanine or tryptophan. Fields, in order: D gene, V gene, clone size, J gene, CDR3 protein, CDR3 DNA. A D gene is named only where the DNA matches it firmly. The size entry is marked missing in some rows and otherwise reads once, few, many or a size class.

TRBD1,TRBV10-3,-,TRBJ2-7,CAIGGQDLYEQYF,TGTGCCATCGGAGGACAGGACCTCTACGAGCAGTACTTC
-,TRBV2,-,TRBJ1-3,CASRGGNSGNTIYF,TGTGCCAGCAGGGGGGGGAATTCGGGAAACACCATATATTTT
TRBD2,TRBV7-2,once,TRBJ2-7,CASSFVSGDLSYEQYF,TGTGCCAGCAGCTTCGTTAGCGGGGACCTCTCCTACGAGCAGTACTTC
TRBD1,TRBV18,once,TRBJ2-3,CASSAGTDYTDTQYF,TGTGCCAGCTCCGCCGGGACAGACTACACAGATACGCAGTATTTT
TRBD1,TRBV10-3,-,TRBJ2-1,CAISEKGDRGREQFF,TGTGCCATCAGTGAGAAAGGGGACAGGGGTCGGGAGCAGTTCTTC
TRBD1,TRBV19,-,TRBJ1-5,CASKGAQARALNQPQHF,TGTGCCAGTAAGGGGGCGCAGGCCCGGGCCCTCAATCAGCCCCAGCATTTT
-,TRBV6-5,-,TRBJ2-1,CASRFTSSSYNEQFF,TGTGCCAGCAGATTTACTAGCTCTTCCTACAATGAGCAGTTCTTC
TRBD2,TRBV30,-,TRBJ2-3,CACNPSGRATDTQYF,TGTGCCTGTAACCCTAGCGGGAGGGCCACAGATACGCAGTATTTT
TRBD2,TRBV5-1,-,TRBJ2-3,CASSSRLADTDTQYF,TGCGCCAGCAGCTCCCGACTAGCGGACACAGATACGCAGTATTTT
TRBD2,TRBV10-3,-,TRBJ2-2,CAIRPSGLNTGELFF,TGTGCCATCAGGCCTAGCGGGCTGAACACCGGGGAGCTGTTTTTT
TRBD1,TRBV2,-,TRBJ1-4,CASRGQINEKLFF,TGTGCCAGCAGGGGACAGATCAATGAAAAACTGTTTTTT
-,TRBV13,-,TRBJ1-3,CASSLGTNRGNTIYF,TGTGCCAGCAGCCTCGGTACCAATCGGGGAAACACCATATATTTT
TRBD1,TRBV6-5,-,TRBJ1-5,CASSDYRGAVQPQHF,TGTGCCAGCAGTGACTACAGGGGCGCGGTTCAGCCCCAGCATTTT
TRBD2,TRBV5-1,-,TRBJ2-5,CASSLSGRGETQYF,TGCGCCAGCAGCTTAAGCGGGAGGGGGGAGACCCAGTACTTC
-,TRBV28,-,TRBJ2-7,CASRDISGGGAGEQYF,TGTGCCAGCAGGGATATTAGCGGCGGGGGCGCGGGGGAGCAGTACTTC
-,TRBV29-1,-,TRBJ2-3,CSVGGEADTQYF,TGCAGCGTTGGAGGGGAGGCGGATACGCAGTATTTT
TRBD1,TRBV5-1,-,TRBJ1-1,CASRTGGYTEAFF,TGCGCCAGCAGAACAGGGGGCTACACTGAAGCTTTCTTT
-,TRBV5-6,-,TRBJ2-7,CASTLPDRNYEQYF,TGTGCCAGCACCCTCCCGGACAGAAACTACGAGCAGTACTTC
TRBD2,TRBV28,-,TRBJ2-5,CASSLGLAGVGETQYF,TGTGCCAGCAGTTTAGGTTTAGCGGGAGTCGGCGAGACCCAGTACTTC
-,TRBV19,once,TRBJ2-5,CASRPTSKGAETQYF,TGTGCCAGCCGCCCGACTTCTAAGGGAGCAGAGACCCAGTACTTC
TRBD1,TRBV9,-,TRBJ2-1,CASSVPRTGVNEQFF,TGTGCCAGCAGCGTACCTAGGACAGGGGTAAATGAGCAGTTCTTC
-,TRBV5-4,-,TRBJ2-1,CASSLVLQRGMVNEQFF,TGTGCCAGCAGCTTGGTGTTACAGCGCGGGATGGTCAATGAGCAGTTCTTC
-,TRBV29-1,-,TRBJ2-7,CSVEDDARGAKEEQYF,TGCAGCGTTGAAGATGATGCCCGGGGGGCAAAGGAAGAGCAGTACTTC
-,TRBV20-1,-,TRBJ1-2,CSAQGTFGYTF,TGCAGTGCGCAGGGGACCTTTGGCTACACCTTC
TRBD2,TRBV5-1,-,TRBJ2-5,CASSLALAGGIQETQYF,TGCGCCAGCAGCTTGGCTCTAGCGGGAGGGATACAAGAGACCCAGTACTTC
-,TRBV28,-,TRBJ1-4,CASSLSPQAEKLFF,TGTGCCAGCAGTTTATCCCCCCAGGCCGAAAAACTGTTTTTT
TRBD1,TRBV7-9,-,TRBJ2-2,CASSLRDRGLDTGELFF,TGTGCCAGCAGCTTGAGGGACAGGGGTTTGGACACCGGGGAGCTGTTTTTT
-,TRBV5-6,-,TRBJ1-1,CASSSTGMGLKNTEAFF,TGTGCCAGCAGCAGTACAGGGATGGGCCTCAAGAACACTGAAGCTTTCTTT
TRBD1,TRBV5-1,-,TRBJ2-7,CASSGLQGASYEQYF,TGCGCCAGCAGCGGTTTACAGGGGGCCTCCTACGAGCAGTACTTC
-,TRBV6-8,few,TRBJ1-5,CASSSGSDQPQHF,TGTGCCAGCAGTTCCGGGAGCGATCAGCCCCAGCATTTT
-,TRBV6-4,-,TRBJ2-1,CASSDSEGPYNEQFF,TGTGCCAGCAGTGACTCGGAGGGCCCCTACAATGAGCAGTTCTTC
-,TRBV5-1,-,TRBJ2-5,CASSLGLTQETQYF,TGCGCCAGCAGCCTGGGACTTACTCAAGAGACCCAGTACTTC
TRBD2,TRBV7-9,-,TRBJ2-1,CASSSTSGRIDEQFF,TGTGCCAGCAGCTCAACTAGCGGGAGAATCGATGAGCAGTTCTTC
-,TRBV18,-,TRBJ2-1,CASSIQGFGYNEQFF,TGTGCCAGCTCCATTCAGGGGTTCGGTTACAATGAGCAGTTCTTC
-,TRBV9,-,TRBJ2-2,CASSAVSSYTGELFF,TGTGCCAGCAGCGCTGTTAGCAGTTACACCGGGGAGCTGTTTTTT